The source of this T cell receptor (beta chain) is a study of T cells after yellow fever vaccination. TCRdb ran MiXCR on the 5' RACE reads and lists one entry per CDR3 protein. The sample lists 450,000 to 650,000 distinct CDR3 sequences, around an eighth occurring once. The CDR3 consists of 15 residues. The J segment lost 0 bases and the V segment lost 2 bases, leaving 3 bases of the junction unmatched. Germline V gene lookup returns CDR1 ENHRY and CDR2 SYGVKD. This clonotype has a handful of counts. Specimen: PBMCs, collected on the day of the yellow fever booster vaccination. The receptor comes from a young man who received the YFV17D yellow fever vaccine. This chain connects TRBV10-3 to TRBJ2-7; 8 bases are shared with TRBD1. CDR3 coding DNA: TGTGCCATCAGTGAGCCGGGACAGGCCTCCTACGAGCAGTACTTC. This translates into CAISEPGQASYEQYF.